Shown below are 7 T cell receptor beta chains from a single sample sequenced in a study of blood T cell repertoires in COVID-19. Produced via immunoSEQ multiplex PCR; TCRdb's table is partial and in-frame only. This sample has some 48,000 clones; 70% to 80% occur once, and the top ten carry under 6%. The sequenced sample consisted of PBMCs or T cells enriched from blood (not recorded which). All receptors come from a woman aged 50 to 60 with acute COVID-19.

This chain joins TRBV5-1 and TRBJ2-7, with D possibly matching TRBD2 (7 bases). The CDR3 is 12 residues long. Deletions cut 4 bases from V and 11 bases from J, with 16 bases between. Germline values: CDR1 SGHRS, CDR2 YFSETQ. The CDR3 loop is CASSLEGGLKYF. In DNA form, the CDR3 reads TGCGCCAGCAGCCTCGAGGGGGGGCTTAAGTACTTC. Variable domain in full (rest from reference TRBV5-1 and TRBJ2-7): KAGVTQTPRYLIKTRGQQVTLSCSPISGHRSVSWYQQTPGQGLQFLFEYFSETQRNKGNFPGRFSGRQFSNSRSEMNVSTLELGDSALYLCASSLEGGLKYFGPGTRLTVT.

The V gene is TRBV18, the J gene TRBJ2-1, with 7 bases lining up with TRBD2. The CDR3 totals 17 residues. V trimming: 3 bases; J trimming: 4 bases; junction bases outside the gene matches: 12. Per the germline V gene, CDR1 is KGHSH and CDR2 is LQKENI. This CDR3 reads CASSPRGSNGGYNEQFF. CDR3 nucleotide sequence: TGTGCCAGCTCACCTAGGGGCTCGAACGGGGGGTACAATGAGCAGTTCTTC.

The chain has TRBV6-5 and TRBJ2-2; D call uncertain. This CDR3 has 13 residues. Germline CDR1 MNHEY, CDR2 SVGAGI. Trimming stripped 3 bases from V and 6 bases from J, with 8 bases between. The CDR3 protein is CASSYQAPGELFF. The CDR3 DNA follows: TGTGCCAGCAGTTATCAGGCTCCCGGGGAGCTGTTTTTT.

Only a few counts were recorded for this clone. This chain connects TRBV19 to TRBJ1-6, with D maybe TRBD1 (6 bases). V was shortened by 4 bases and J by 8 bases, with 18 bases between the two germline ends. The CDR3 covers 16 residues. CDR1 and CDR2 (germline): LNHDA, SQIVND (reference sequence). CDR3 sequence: CASSRGSRQADSPLHF. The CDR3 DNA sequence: TGTGCCAGTAGTAGGGGTTCTAGACAGGCCGATTCACCCCTCCACTTT.

The CDR3 region is CSASRLAGGGDEQYF. The CDR3 DNA reads TGCAGTGCTAGTCGACTAGCGGGGGGCGGCGACGAGCAGTACTTC. The chain is built from TRBV20-1 and TRBJ2-7, with TRBD2 matching over 13 bases. The CDR3 sequence is 15 residues long. The germline CDR1 and CDR2 sequences are DFQATT and SNEGSKA (reference sequence). Losses at the gene ends were 3 bases for V and 5 bases for J; bases not matched to a gene: 7.

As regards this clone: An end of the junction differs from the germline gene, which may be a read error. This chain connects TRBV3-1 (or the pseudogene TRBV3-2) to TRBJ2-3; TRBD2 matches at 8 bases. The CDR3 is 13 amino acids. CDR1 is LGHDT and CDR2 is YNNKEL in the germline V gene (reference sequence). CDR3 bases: TGTGCCAGCACCCAAGCCGGGGGGGTTGGGCAGTATTTT. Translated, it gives CASTQAGGVGQYF.

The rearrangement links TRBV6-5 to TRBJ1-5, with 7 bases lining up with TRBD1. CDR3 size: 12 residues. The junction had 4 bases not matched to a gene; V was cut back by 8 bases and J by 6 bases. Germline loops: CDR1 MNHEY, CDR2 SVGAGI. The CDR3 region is CASCQGGQPQHF. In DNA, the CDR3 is TGTGCCAGCTGCCAGGGGGGTCAGCCCCAGCATTTT.